Below, 28 T cell receptor beta chains from the same sample are listed, as sequenced in a study of OX40 agonist ivuxolimab in advanced cancers. TCRdb keeps only in-frame clones here, not all; method: immunoSEQ multiplex PCR. The data contain 60,000 to 80,000 clones, 84% of them singletons. The sample here was CD4+ or CD8+ T cells sorted from blood, taken in a trial of the OX40 agonist ivuxolimab. The origin of the receptors is an adult with an advanced solid tumor such as melanoma, head and neck, liver or kidney cancer.

This clone showed up just once. The CDR3: CASSSPDREEKLFF. DNA of the CDR3: TGTGCCAGCAGTTCCCCGGACAGGGAAGAAAAACTGTTTTTT. The chain employs TRBV28 and TRBJ1-4, with 8 bases identical to TRBD1. Trimming took 4 bases from V and 8 from J; bases not matched to a gene: 6. This CDR3 is built from 14 residues. Germline lookup yields CDR1 MDHEN and CDR2 SYDVKM. Variable domain in full (rest from reference TRBV28 and TRBJ1-4): DVKVTQSSRYLVKRTGEKVFLECVQDMDHENMFWYRQDPGLGLRLIYFSYDVKMKEKGDIPEGYSVSREKKERFSLILESASTNQTSMYLCASSSPDREEKLFFGSGTQLSVL.

The chain uses TRBV4-3 and TRBJ2-2; D is uncertain. V lost 4 bases, J lost 3 bases, and 3 bases lay in between. CDR3 length equals 12 residues. Germline-derived CDR1 and CDR2 are LGHNA and YSLEER. The CDR3 region has the DNA TGCGCCAGCAGCCCCTACACCGGGGAGCTGTTTTTT. Its translation is CASSPYTGELFF.

This chain connects TRBV7-8 to TRBJ1-3; D is uncertain. V dropped 0 bases and J dropped 0 bases, with 9 bases sitting between them. Germline V gene sequence: CDR1 SGHVS, CDR2 FQNEAQ. The CDR3 contains 16 residues. CDR3 sequence (DNA): TGTGCCAGCAGCTTAGCAGGACCGATCTCTGGAAACACCATATATTTT. As protein: CASSLAGPISGNTIYF. Filled out from reference TRBV7-8 and TRBJ1-3, the complete variable domain reads GAGVSQSPRYKVAKRGQDVALRCDPISGHVSLFWYQQALGQGPEFLTYFQNEAQLDKSGLPSDRFFAERPEGSVSTLKIQRTQQEDSAVYLCASSLAGPISGNTIYFGEGSWLTVV.

The V and J genes are TRBV25-1 and TRBJ1-5; D not resolved. CDR1 is MGHDK, CDR2 SYGVNS, per germline. Trimming pared 5 bases from V and 11 bases from J, leaving 16 bases between. The CDR3 length is 13 residues. In DNA, the CDR3 is TGTGCCAGCAGTTACGGGCCGACCGGGACCCAGCATTTT. Translation: CASSYGPTGTQHF.

This chain links TRBV15 with TRBJ2-7, with TRBD2 matching over 13 bases. V lost 3 bases to trimming and J lost 2 bases; unmatched junction nucleotides: 1. The CDR3 covers 15 residues. Germline V lookup: CDR1 LNHNV, CDR2 YYDKDF (reference sequence). For the CDR3, the DNA is TGTGCCACCAGCAGGGGGACTAGCGGGACCTACGAGCAGTACTTC. Encoded protein: CATSRGTSGTYEQYF.

The chain links TRBV21-1 to TRBJ1-5. TRBV21-1 is reported as a pseudogene. The CDR3 is 15 amino acids. CDR3 sequence reads: CASRRRDDCWRPQHF. The CDR3 DNA reads TGTGCCAGCAGACGCCGGGACGACTGTTGGCGGCCCCAGCATTTT.

The chain joins TRBV4-1 to TRBJ2-2; perhaps D is TRBD1 or TRBD2 (5 bases each). CDR3 length equals 17 residues. In germline, CDR1 is MGHRA, CDR2 YSYEKL. V was shortened by 5 bases and J by 2 bases, with 18 bases between the two germline ends. The CDR3, as DNA: TGCGCCAGCAGCAGACTTACCAGGGAGCCTAACACCGGGGAGCTGTTTTTT. It yields the protein CASSRLTREPNTGELFF.

This rearrangement joins TRBV18 to TRBJ2-3; a possible D gene is TRBD1 (5 bases). CDR3 length equals 14 residues. The germline V and J ends were trimmed by 4 bases and 4 bases, with 12 bases remaining between them. CDR1 is KGHSH and CDR2 is LQKENI in the germline V gene. For the CDR3, the DNA is TGTGCCAGCTCACAGGGGTGGACCGCAGATACGCAGTATTTT. Its translation is CASSQGWTADTQYF.

This clone was recorded only once. The J gene is TRBJ1-2, the V gene TRBV5-1; 7 nucleotides line up with TRBD1. Trimming took 4 bases from V and 4 from J; bases not matched to a gene: 4. The CDR3 is made up of 13 amino acids. Germline CDR1 reads SGHRS; CDR2 reads YFSETQ. The CDR3 loop reads CASSLDRVYGYTF. The CDR3 nucleotides are TGCGCCAGCAGCCTCGACAGGGTCTATGGCTACACCTTC.

This chain links TRBV11-3 with TRBJ2-1; possibly TRBD2 for D (5 bases). The CDR3 covers 14 residues. V gave up 5 bases and J gave up 8 bases, with 16 bases separating them. In germline, CDR1 is SGHNT, CDR2 YENEEA. CDR3 nucleotide sequence: TGTGCCAGCAGCCGTCGCGCCGCGGGCGATGAGCAGTTCTTC. It codes for CASSRRAAGDEQFF. Full variable domain (remainder filled in from reference TRBV11-3 and TRBJ2-1): EAGVVQSPRYKIIEKKQPVAFWCNPISGHNTLYWYLQNLGQGPELLIRYENEEAVDDSQLPKDRFSAERLKGVDSTLKIQPAELGDSAVYLCASSRRAAGDEQFFGPGTRLTVL.

The chain employs TRBV19 and TRBJ1-5, with D perhaps matching TRBD1 (5 bases). Trimming stripped 4 bases from V and 2 bases from J, with 15 bases between. This CDR3 comprises 16 residues. The germline gives CDR1 LNHDA, CDR2 SQIVND (reference sequence). CDR3 bases: TGTGCCAGTAGTAGGAGGGAATCGGGGCGCAATCAGCCCCAGCATTTT. Protein sequence: CASSRRESGRNQPQHF.

This chain links TRBV9 with TRBJ1-4, with D perhaps TRBD1 (5 bases). V gave up 0 bases and J gave up 0 bases, with 6 bases separating them. The CDR3 has 15 amino acids. CDR1 is SGDLS, CDR2 YYNGEE, per germline. The CDR3 bases are TGTGCCAGCAGCGTAGGGGGGGCAACTAATGAAAAACTGTTTTTT. Translating it yields CASSVGGATNEKLFF. The full variable domain, in which reference TRBV9 and TRBJ1-4 provide the parts outside the CDR3, is DSGVTQTPKHLITATGQRVTLRCSPRSGDLSVYWYQQSLDQGLQFLIQYYNGEERAKGNILERFSAQQFPDLHSELNLSSLELGDSALYFCASSVGGATNEKLFFGSGTQLSVL.

The chain links TRBV27 to TRBJ2-1; D not certain. The germline V and J ends were trimmed by 4 bases and 7 bases, with 20 bases remaining between them. The CDR3 runs to 16 residues. CDR1 MNHEY and CDR2 SMNVEV come from the germline V gene (reference sequence). The CDR3: CASSSVGQTYGNEQFF. CDR3 in DNA: TGTGCCAGCAGTTCGGTAGGCCAGACATATGGAAATGAGCAGTTCTTC.

The rearrangement joins TRBV10-3 to TRBJ1-5; no clear D. Germline lookup yields CDR1 ENHRY and CDR2 SYGVKD. Deletions cut 4 bases from V and 5 bases from J, with 12 bases between. The CDR3 is 14 residues long. For the CDR3, the DNA is TGTGCCATCAGTGGGCCCGGGCCGGATCAGCCCCAGCATTTT. Translating it yields CAISGPGPDQPQHF.

The J gene is TRBJ1-1, the V gene TRBV5-4, with 7 bases matching TRBD1. Germline CDR1 is SGHNT and CDR2 is YYREEE (reference sequence). The V gene end was trimmed by 2 bases and the J gene end by 3 bases; junction bases not matched to a gene: 4. The CDR3 covers 14 residues. CDR3 sequence reads: CASSLNRGDTEAFF. CDR3 nucleotide sequence: TGTGCCAGCAGCTTAAACAGGGGTGACACTGAAGCTTTCTTT.

V usage is TRBV7-9 and J usage is TRBJ2-5, with TRBD2 as a possible D gene (5 bases). Germline loops: CDR1 SEHNR, CDR2 FQNEAQ (reference sequence). The CDR3 runs to 15 residues. Deletions cut 1 base from V and 2 bases from J, with 11 bases between. The DNA of the CDR3 is TGTGCCAGCAGCTTAGAGGGCGGGTTACAAGAGACCCAGTACTTC. This encodes CASSLEGGLQETQYF.

The J gene is TRBJ2-3, the V gene TRBV7-9, with D unresolved. This CDR3 comprises 14 residues. The germline V gene encodes CDR1 SEHNR and CDR2 FQNEAQ (reference sequence). The germline V and J ends were trimmed by 5 bases and 7 bases, with 16 bases remaining between them. The CDR3 region is CASSAIADPYTQYF. The CDR3, as DNA: TGTGCCAGCAGCGCTATCGCCGACCCTTATACGCAGTATTTT.

The J gene is TRBJ1-2, the V gene TRBV5-6; 7 bases agree with TRBD1. The junction had 12 bases not matched to a gene; V was cut back by 6 bases and J by 4 bases. The CDR3 is 15 residues long. Germline-derived CDR1 and CDR2 are SGHDT and YYEEEE. This CDR3 is CASKRYGGGSYGYTF. In DNA form, the CDR3 reads TGTGCCAGCAAACGGTATGGAGGGGGCAGCTATGGCTACACCTTC.

The CDR3 region has the DNA TGTGCCAGCAGCGTCGGTAGCTTGAACACTGAAGCTTTCTTT. Amino acids: CASSVGSLNTEAFF. The chain links TRBV9 to TRBJ1-1, with D hard to call. The CDR3 is 14 amino acids. In germline, CDR1 is SGDLS, CDR2 YYNGEE. Trimming removed 2 bases from V and 0 bases from J, with 8 bases in between. Full variable domain (rest looked up from reference TRBV9 and TRBJ1-1): DSGVTQTPKHLITATGQRVTLRCSPRSGDLSVYWYQQSLDQGLQFLIQYYNGEERAKGNILERFSAQQFPDLHSELNLSSLELGDSALYFCASSVGSLNTEAFFGQGTRLTVV.

The CDR3 spells CASSRGHGGEKLFF. In DNA form, the CDR3 reads TGCGCCAGCAGCAGGGGGCACGGTGGCGAAAAACTGTTTTTT. V usage is TRBV5-1 and J usage is TRBJ1-4; TRBD1 aligns across 7 bases. J was trimmed by 8 bases and V by 4 bases; bases with no gene match: 8. The germline CDR1 and CDR2 sequences are SGHRS and YFSETQ. CDR3 size: 14 residues.

V and J are TRBV18 and TRBJ1-4, with 12 bases fitting TRBD1. Germline V gene sequence: CDR1 KGHSH, CDR2 LQKENI. J lost 6 bases, V lost 3 bases, and 2 bases had no gene match. The CDR3 has 15 residues. The CDR3 region is CASSPGTGGYEKLFF. DNA of the CDR3: TGTGCCAGCTCACCGGGGACAGGGGGCTATGAAAAACTGTTTTTT. Based on the CDR3 plus reference TRBV18 and TRBJ1-4, the full variable domain is NAGVMQNPRHLVRRRGQEARLRCSPMKGHSHVYWYRQLPEEGLKFMVYLQKENIIDESGMPKERFSAEFPKEGPSILRIQQVVRGDSAAYFCASSPGTGGYEKLFFGSGTQLSVL.

The rearrangement links TRBV19 to TRBJ2-1; 8 bases match TRBD2. The CDR3 spans 16 residues. The germline CDR1 and CDR2 sequences are LNHDA and SQIVND (reference sequence). The trim removed 4 bases at V and 7 bases at J, leaving 12 bases unmatched. In nucleotides, the CDR3 is TGTGCCAGTAGTAGTATTGGAAGCGGGAGTCAAAATGAGCAGTTCTTC. Encoded protein: CASSSIGSGSQNEQFF. Complete variable domain (other parts from reference TRBV19 and TRBJ2-1): DGGITQSPKYLFRKEGQNVTLSCEQNLNHDAMYWYRQDPGQGLRLIYYSQIVNDFQKGDIAEGYSVSREKKESFPLTVTSAQKNPTAFYLCASSSIGSGSQNEQFFGPGTRLTVL.

This clone has more than one count but fewer than ten. CDR3 nucleotide sequence: TGTGCCAGCAGCCAATCTAGCGGAAGCACAGATACGCAGTATTTT. As protein: CASSQSSGSTDTQYF. V is TRBV11-2 and J is TRBJ2-3, with TRBD2 identical over 7 bases. The J segment lost 0 bases and the V segment lost 5 bases, leaving 5 bases of the junction unmatched. This CDR3 contains 15 residues. Germline assignment: CDR1 SGHAT and CDR2 FQNNGV.

This chain uses TRBV7-2 with TRBJ2-7, with TRBD2 matching over 8 bases. This CDR3 has 15 amino acids. Germline CDR1 is SGHTA and CDR2 is FQGNSA. V lost 2 bases, J lost 7 bases, and 10 bases stayed unmatched. CDR3 in amino acids: CASSLQAGELREQYF. CDR3 nucleotides: TGTGCCAGCAGCTTACAAGCGGGAGAATTGCGGGAGCAGTACTTC.

This clone came up once. V is TRBV5-4 and J is TRBJ2-2, with D unresolved. Deletions cut 0 bases from V and 6 bases from J, with 9 bases between. This CDR3 has 14 amino acids. In germline, CDR1 is SGHNT, CDR2 YYREEE (reference sequence). The CDR3 loop is CASSLVVGSGELFF. CDR3 nucleotides: TGTGCCAGCAGCTTGGTGGTGGGGTCCGGGGAGCTGTTTTTT.

CDR3 protein: CASSPTGGGRAYNEQFF. CDR3 nucleotide sequence: TGTGCCAGCAGCCCTACAGGGGGCGGGAGGGCCTACAATGAGCAGTTCTTC. The chain uses TRBV28 and TRBJ2-1; D is tentatively TRBD1 or TRBD2 (9 bases each). CDR1 and CDR2 from the germline V gene are MDHEN and SYDVKM. With 6 bases removed from V and 2 bases from J, the gap between germline ends came to 20 bases. This CDR3 has 17 amino acids.

J is TRBJ2-3 and V is TRBV4-3; D perhaps matches TRBD1 (6 bases). This CDR3 has 15 residues. Germline V gene sequence: CDR1 LGHNA, CDR2 YSLEER. Deletions cut 1 base from V and 3 bases from J, with 11 bases between. The CDR3 loop is CASSQGKGVTDTQYF. DNA of the CDR3: TGCGCCAGCAGCCAAGGGAAGGGGGTTACAGATACGCAGTATTTT.

The chain carries TRBV10-3 and TRBJ2-7, with 10 positions matching TRBD1. The junction had 3 bases not matched to a gene; V was cut back by 4 bases and J by 6 bases. Germline CDR1 and CDR2: ENHRY and SYGVKD. The CDR3 covers 13 residues. This CDR3 reads CAISGQGASEQYF. CDR3 nucleotides: TGTGCCATCAGTGGACAGGGGGCGAGCGAGCAGTACTTC.